Listed below are T cell receptor beta chains from one sample, sequenced in a study of CD8+CD57+ T cells in acquired aplastic anemia. MiXCR, run by TCRdb on the reads, gives a single entry per CDR3 protein. The profile shows 260,000 or so distinct CDR3 sequences, less than 85% of them singletons. Material for sequencing was sorted CD4+, CD8+, or CD8+CD57+ T cells (not recorded which) from PBMCs. All receptors come from a human donor with aplastic anemia. The CDR3 runs from the conserved cysteine through the conserved F or W. A D gene is named only where the DNA matches it firmly. Size values are once, few and many counts, or a class for expanded clones, and some rows have none.

V	J	size	D	DNA	CDR3
TRBV5-5	TRBJ1-6	NA	NA	TGTGCCAGCAGCCCCGACAGACGACAGCGATCCCCCCTCCACTTT	CASSPDRRQRSPLHF
TRBV7-2	TRBJ2-5	NA	TRBD2	TGTGCCGTCGTTGGGGGGGGGGAGACCCAGTACTTC	CAVVGGGETQYF
TRBV7-8	TRBJ2-3	NA	NA	TGTGCCAGCAGCTTAGCGGGAGGTGCTCATGCGCAGCATTATTTT	CASSLAGGAHAQHYF
TRBV7-8	TRBJ2-1	NA	NA	TGTGCCAGCAGCCAGGGGGGCGGTCACGGCCAGGATGAGCAGTTCTTC	CASSQGGGHGQDEQFF
TRBV7-9	TRBJ1-5	NA	NA	TGTGCCAGCAGCGATGCTATGACTAGCGGGAGGGATGAGCATTTT	CASSDAMTSGRDEHF
TRBV11-3	TRBJ2-7	NA	NA	TGTGCCAGCAGCGGGGGGGGGCAAGACGAGCAGTACTTC	CASSGGGQDEQYF
TRBV29-1	TRBJ1-4	NA	NA	TGCAGCGTCGGGGACGGGTTGAATGAAAAACTGTTTTTT	CSVGDGLNEKLFF
TRBV7-6	TRBJ1-1	NA	NA	TGTGCCAGCAGCTTAGTTACGGGGGGGAACAACAATGATTTCTTT	CASSLVTGGNNNDFF
TRBV20-1	TRBJ2-7	once	TRBD2	TGCAGTGCTAGAGATCGCATCCGGGGGGGCGACTACGAGCAGTACTTC	CSARDRIRGGDYEQYF
TRBV7-2	TRBJ1-1	few	TRBD1	TGTGCCAGCAGCTTTCATCTAGACGGGACAGCCCTTTCTTTCTTT	CASSFHLDGTALSFF
TRBV12-3/TRBV12-4	TRBJ2-5	NA	NA	TGTGCCAGCAGGCAGGGCGAGACCCAGTACTTC	CASRQGETQYF
TRBV25-1	TRBJ1-1	few	NA	TGTGCCAGCAGTATCCCAGTTCGAGGGGGAACTGAAGCTTTCTTT	CASSIPVRGGTEAFF
TRBV6-5	TRBJ1-3	NA	NA	TGTGCCAGCAGCGTCACAGAGCACTCTGGAAACACCATATATTTT	CASSVTEHSGNTIYF
TRBV7-6	TRBJ2-3	NA	NA	TGTGCCAGCAGCTTGGCGCTAACAGGGAATACTGAATATTTT	CASSLALTGNTEYF
TRBV7-3	TRBJ2-3	NA	NA	TGTGCCAGCTCAAGAGAGGCCAACGCCGTTGAACACTTC	CASSREANAVEHF
TRBV11-2	TRBJ2-1	NA	NA	TGTGCCAGCAGCTCACGGAACAGGGTAGGAAATGAGCAGTTCTTC	CASSSRNRVGNEQFF
TRBV5-6	TRBJ2-6	NA	NA	TGCGCCAGCAGCTTTACAACTAGCTACGGGGCCAACGTCCTGACTTTC	CASSFTTSYGANVLTF
TRBV15	TRBJ2-1	NA	NA	TGTGCCACCAGCAGGGGCTCCAGCCACAAGACCCAGTTCTTC	CATSRGSSHKTQFF
TRBV29-1	TRBJ2-1	few	TRBD2	TGCAGCGTCGACACCGGGACTAGGTTCGATGAGCAGTTCTTC	CSVDTGTRFDEQFF
TRBV2	TRBJ1-1	NA	TRBD1	TGTGCCAGCAGGGAGGACAGGACATCCTACAATGAGCATTTCTTC	CASREDRTSYNEHFF
TRBV9	TRBJ1-6	few	NA	TGTGCCAGCAGCGTAGGGGCGGATACGCAGTATTTTCCCCTCCACTTT	CASSVGADTQYFPLHF
TRBV20-1	TRBJ2-7	once	NA	TGCAGTGCTAGTCAGGGGACCTCCTACGAGCAGTACTTC	CSASQGTSYEQYF
TRBV7-9	TRBJ2-3	NA	NA	TGTGCCAGCAGCTTAGGCGCAGGAGAGTATACGCAGTATTTT	CASSLGAGEYTQYF
TRBV6-2/TRBV6-3	TRBJ1-2	NA	TRBD1	TGTGCCAGCAGAGAGGACAGGGCCTTTTATGGCTACACCTTC	CASREDRAFYGYTF
TRBV19	TRBJ2-1	NA	TRBD2	TGTGCCAGTAGTATAGCGACTAGCGGGTATGTTGAGCCGCTGTTC	CASSIATSGYVEPLF
TRBV27	TRBJ1-1	NA	NA	TGTGCCAGCAGTTTGGGGATGAACACTGAAGCTTTCTTT	CASSLGMNTEAFF
TRBV19	TRBJ1-5	NA	TRBD1	TGTGCCAGTAGTACACAGGGGCCGTACAGTCAGCCCCAGCATTTT	CASSTQGPYSQPQHF
TRBV7-9	TRBJ1-2	NA	TRBD1	TGTGCCAGCAGCTCAGCCCCAGGACAGGGGAGGCCTAACTATGGCTACACCTTC	CASSSAPGQGRPNYGYTF
TRBV7-2	TRBJ2-3	NA	TRBD1	TGTGCCAGCAGCTACGGTCGCGCCGGGACAGCCCTTTTT	CASSYGRAGTALF
TRBV11-2	TRBJ1-2	NA	NA	TGTGCCAGCAGCTTCGGCGGGGGGTCCTTGGACTATGGCTACACCTTC	CASSFGGGSLDYGYTF
TRBV20-1	TRBJ2-5	few	TRBD2	TGCAGTGCCCGAGCCCTAGCGGGAGAGGAGACCCAGTACTTC	CSARALAGEETQYF
TRBV11-1	TRBJ2-5	NA	TRBD1	TGTGCCAGCCAGGGGGCTAGGGCAACCCAGTACTTC	CASQGARATQYF
TRBV9	TRBJ2-7	NA	NA	TGTGCCAGCAGCGAGGAACCAAGAGACGGGGAGCAGTACTTC	CASSEEPRDGEQYF
TRBV5-6	TRBJ1-5	NA	NA	TGTGCCAGCAGCCATAGGCAGTCTCAGCCCCAGCATTTT	CASSHRQSQPQHF
TRBV24-1	TRBJ2-5	NA	NA	TGTGCCACCAGTGACCCCAGGGTATTGAGTGAGACCCAGTACTTC	CATSDPRVLSETQYF
TRBV15	TRBJ2-3	many	TRBD2	TGTGCCACCAGCAGCTTAGCGGGAGGTCCCGATACGCAGTATTTT	CATSSLAGGPDTQYF
TRBV7-2	TRBJ2-7	NA	NA	TGTGCCAGTAGCGAACCGATGTGGCCCGAGCAGTACTTC	CASSEPMWPEQYF
TRBV7-9	TRBJ2-1	once	NA	TGCGCCAGCAGCCAAGATCCAGGGGCCTACGAGCAGTACCAGTTCTTC	CASSQDPGAYEQYQFF
TRBV19	TRBJ1-5	NA	NA	TGTACCAGTAGTATTGCTTGGGCGTGCAATCAGCCCCAGCATTTT	CTSSIAWACNQPQHF
TRBV10-3	TRBJ2-7	NA	NA	TGTGCCATCAGTGGGGCCAGCGGGCGAGACTACGAGCAGTACTTC	CAISGASGRDYEQYF
TRBV7-3	TRBJ2-3	NA	NA	TGTGCCAGCAGCTTAGGGGGGACTTGGGGAGAGACGCATTTT	CASSLGGTWGETHF
TRBV7-8	TRBJ1-5	NA	NA	TGTGCCAGCAGCTTATCGGGAGGCCACCATACGCAGCATTTT	CASSLSGGHHTQHF